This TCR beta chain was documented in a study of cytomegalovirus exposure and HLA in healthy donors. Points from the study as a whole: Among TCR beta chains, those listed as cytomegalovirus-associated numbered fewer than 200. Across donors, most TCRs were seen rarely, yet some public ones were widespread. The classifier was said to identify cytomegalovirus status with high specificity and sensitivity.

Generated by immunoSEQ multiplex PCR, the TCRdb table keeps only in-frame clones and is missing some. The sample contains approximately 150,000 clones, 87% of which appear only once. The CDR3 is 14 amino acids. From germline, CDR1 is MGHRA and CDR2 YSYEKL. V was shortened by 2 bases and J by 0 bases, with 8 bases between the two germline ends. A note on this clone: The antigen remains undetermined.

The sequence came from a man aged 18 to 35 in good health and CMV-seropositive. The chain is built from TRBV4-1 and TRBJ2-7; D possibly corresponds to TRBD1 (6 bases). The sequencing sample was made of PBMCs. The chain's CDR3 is CASSQSRGSYEQYF. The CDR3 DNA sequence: TGCGCCAGCAGCCAAAGCAGGGGCTCCTACGAGCAGTACTTC.